Listed below are T cell receptor beta chains from one sample, sequenced in a study of identical twins. From the 5' RACE reads, TCRdb called clonotypes with MiXCR, one entry per CDR3 protein. The sample has under 350,000 distinct CDR3 sequences; 8% to 9.5% are singletons. These data were likewise used in another study, on yellow fever vaccine responses in identical twins.

Sequencing was done on a sample of CD8+ T cells sorted from blood. These receptors all come from a woman between 18 and 29 years old in good health. Each CDR3 is given with its conserved first and last residue. The D gene is left open where the match is weak. Clone size is given for some rows only: seen once, a few or many times, or a class if the clone is expanded.

TRBJ2-7,NA,TRBV29-1,many,TGCAGCGTTTACCACAAGGACTCCTACGAGCAGTACTTC,CSVYHKDSYEQYF
TRBJ2-7,TRBD1,TRBV2,few,TGTGCCAGCAGTGACCGGGACAGGGTCTACGAGCAGTACTTC,CASSDRDRVYEQYF
TRBJ2-1,NA,TRBV6-5,NA,TGTGCCAGCAGTTTGGGGGGGCCGGAGCAGTTCTTC,CASSLGGPEQFF
TRBJ1-1,NA,TRBV14,many,TGTGCCAGCAGCCACGGGTTTTTTGAAGCTTTCTTT,CASSHGFFEAFF
TRBJ2-1,TRBD2,TRBV29-1,many,TGCAGCGTTGAGGGTCTTTTGGGGCTAGCGGTTTCCAATGAGCAGTTCTTC,CSVEGLLGLAVSNEQFF
TRBJ2-3,NA,TRBV2,few,TGTGCCGGCAACGGACTCAGCACAGATACGCAGTATTTT,CAGNGLSTDTQYF
TRBJ2-1,NA,TRBV24-1,NA,TGTGCCACCAGTGATTTGCCGGGTGATGAGCAGTTCTTC,CATSDLPGDEQFF
TRBJ2-3,NA,TRBV24-1,few,TGTGCCACCAGTTCGACCTCCACAGATACGCAGTATTTT,CATSSTSTDTQYF
TRBJ2-7,TRBD1,TRBV29-1,many,TGCAGCGTTCGAACAGGGGAGTACGAGCAGTACTTC,CSVRTGEYEQYF
TRBJ2-5,NA,TRBV20-1,NA,TGCAGTTCCCCGCCACCGGGCGGGGAGACCCAGTACTTC,CSSPPPGGETQYF
TRBJ1-5,NA,TRBV2,NA,TGTGCCAGCAGTGACGACTTTGAGGGGGGCAACCAGCCCCAGCATTTT,CASSDDFEGGNQPQHF
TRBJ2-1,NA,TRBV4-3,NA,TGCGCCAGCAGCCAAGTAGTTTCCTACAATGAGCAGTTCTTC,CASSQVVSYNEQFF
TRBJ1-3,NA,TRBV4-3,many,TGCGCCAGCAGCCAAGATCATGGTGGAAACACCATATATTTT,CASSQDHGGNTIYF
TRBJ2-3,NA,TRBV4-3,few,TGCGCCAGCAGCACCGGCTGGGGGTCCACAGATACGCAGTATTTT,CASSTGWGSTDTQYF